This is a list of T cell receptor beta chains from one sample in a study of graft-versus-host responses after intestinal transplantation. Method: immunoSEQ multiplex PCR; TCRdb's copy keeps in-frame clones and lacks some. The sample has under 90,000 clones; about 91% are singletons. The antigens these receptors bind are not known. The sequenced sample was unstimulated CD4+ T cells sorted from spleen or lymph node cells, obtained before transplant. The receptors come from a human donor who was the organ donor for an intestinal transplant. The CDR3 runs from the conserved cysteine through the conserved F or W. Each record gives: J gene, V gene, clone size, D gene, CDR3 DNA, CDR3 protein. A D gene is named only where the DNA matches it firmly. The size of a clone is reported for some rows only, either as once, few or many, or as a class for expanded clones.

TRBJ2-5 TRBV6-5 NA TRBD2 TGTGCCAGCAGTTATTCCCCCGGGGGGGAGACCCAGTACTTC CASSYSPGGETQYF
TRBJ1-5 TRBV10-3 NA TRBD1 TGTGCCATCAGAGACGGACAGGGAAGTCAGCCCCAGCATTTT CAIRDGQGSQPQHF
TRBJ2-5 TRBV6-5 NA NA TGTGCCAGCAGTGACTCAGGGCCAGGGCAAGAGACCCAGTACTTC CASSDSGPGQETQYF
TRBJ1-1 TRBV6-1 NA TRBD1 TGTGCCGGACACAGGGGATCCCCCATGAACACTGAAGCTTTCTTT CAGHRGSPMNTEAFF
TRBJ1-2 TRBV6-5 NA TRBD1 TGTGCCAGCAGCCCACAGGGGGACTATGGCTACACCTTC CASSPQGDYGYTF
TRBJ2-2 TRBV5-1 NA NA TGCGCCAGCAGCTTGGACACAAACACCGGGGAGCTGTTTTTT CASSLDTNTGELFF
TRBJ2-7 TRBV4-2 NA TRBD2 TGTGCCAGCAGCCAACCTAGCGGAAGCTCCTACGAGCAGTACTTC CASSQPSGSSYEQYF
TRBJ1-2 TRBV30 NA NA TGTGCCCGGAGTGTACGTCAGGGCCTTGGGAATGGCTACACCTTC CARSVRQGLGNGYTF
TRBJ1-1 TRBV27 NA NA TGTGCCAGCAGGGTACATGAACTGAACACTGAAGCTTTCTTT CASRVHELNTEAFF
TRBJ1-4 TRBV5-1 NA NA TGCGCCAGCAGCTTGTCGGCTTCGGGGGGAAAACTGTTTTTT CASSLSASGGKLFF
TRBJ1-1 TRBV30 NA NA TGTGCCTGGGCCGCCTCCGGAGCCGGTGAAGCTTTCTTT CAWAASGAGEAFF
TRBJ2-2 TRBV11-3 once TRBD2 TGTGCCAGCAGCTTAGATCGACTAGCGGTGAACACCGGGGAGCTGTTTTTT CASSLDRLAVNTGELFF
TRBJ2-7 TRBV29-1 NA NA TGCAGCGTTGGCGACATCCACGAGCAGTACTTC CSVGDIHEQYF
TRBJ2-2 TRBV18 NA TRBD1 TGTGCCAGCTCACGGACAGGGTTGAGGGCCGGGGAGCTGTTTTTT CASSRTGLRAGELFF
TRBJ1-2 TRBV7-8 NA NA TGTGCCAGCAGCCCCACAGGGTTTCAGGGCTACACCTTC CASSPTGFQGYTF
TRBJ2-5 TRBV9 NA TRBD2 TGTGCCAGCAGCGCACCGGGACTACAAGAGACCCAGTACTTC CASSAPGLQETQYF
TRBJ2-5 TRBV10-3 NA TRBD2 TGTGCCACGGCGGGGACTAGCGGGAGTGGGGAGACCCAGTACTTC CATAGTSGSGETQYF
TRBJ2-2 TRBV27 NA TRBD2 TGTGCCAGCAAGCGACTAGCGGGGGTAGGGGAGCTGTTTTTT CASKRLAGVGELFF
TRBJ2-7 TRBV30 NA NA TGTGCCTGGAGTCAGGGCAGGCGCTACGAGCAGTACTTC CAWSQGRRYEQYF
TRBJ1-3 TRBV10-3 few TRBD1 TGTGCCAGCGATTCGACAGGGAGTGGAAACACCATATATTTT CASDSTGSGNTIYF
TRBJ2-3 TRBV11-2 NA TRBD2 TGTGCCAGCAGCTTAAGAGCGGGAGCCCCCGCAGATACGCAGTATTTT CASSLRAGAPADTQYF
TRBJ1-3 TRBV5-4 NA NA TGTGCCAGCAGCTTCAATTCCCCCTATGCATTCTCTGGAAACACCATATATTTT CASSFNSPYAFSGNTIYF
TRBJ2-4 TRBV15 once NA TGTGCCACCAGCAGAGTGGCCCCCCTAGCCAAAAACATTCAGTACTTC CATSRVAPLAKNIQYF
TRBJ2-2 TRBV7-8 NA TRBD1 TGTGCCAGCAGCAACTCCGGGACAGTCTTCACCGGGGAGCTGTTTTTT CASSNSGTVFTGELFF
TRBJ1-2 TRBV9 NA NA TGTGCCAGCAGCCCCGCAGGGGATTATGGCTACACCTTC CASSPAGDYGYTF
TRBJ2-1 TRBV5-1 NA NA TGCGCCAGCAGCTACGACAAGGGGGTGCCCTACAATGAGCAGTTCTTC CASSYDKGVPYNEQFF
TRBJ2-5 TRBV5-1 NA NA TGCGCCAGCAGCGAAACGCCCGGGGGTGGAGAGACCCAGTACTTC CASSETPGGGETQYF
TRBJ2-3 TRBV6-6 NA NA TGTGCCAGCAGTTACTCAAGGCAGGGAGATACGCAGTATTTT CASSYSRQGDTQYF
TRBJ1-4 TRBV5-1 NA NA TGCGCCAGCAGCTTGGGTGGGCAGACTAATGAAAAACTGTTTTTT CASSLGGQTNEKLFF
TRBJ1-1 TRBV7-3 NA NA TGTGCCAGCAGCCCCCAGACAGGGAACACTGAAGCTTTCTTT CASSPQTGNTEAFF
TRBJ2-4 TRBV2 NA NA TGTGCCAGTAATATGGGGGGGGCGCGAGCCAAAAACATTCAGTACTTC CASNMGGARAKNIQYF
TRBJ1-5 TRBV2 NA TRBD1 TGTGCCAGCAGTGGCTACCGGGACAGGGTGAGGAGTCAGCCCCAGCATTTT CASSGYRDRVRSQPQHF
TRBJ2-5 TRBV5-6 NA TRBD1 TGTGCCAGCACCAAACCGGGGACAGGGGGCTGGGAGACCCAGTACTTC CASTKPGTGGWETQYF
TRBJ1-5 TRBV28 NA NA TGTGCCAGCAGTTTACACAGGATCGGTCAGCCCCAGCATTTT CASSLHRIGQPQHF
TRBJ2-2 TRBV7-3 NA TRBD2 TGTGCCAGCAGCCCCAAGACTAGACTAGCGGGGAACACCGGGGAGCTGTTTTTT CASSPKTRLAGNTGELFF
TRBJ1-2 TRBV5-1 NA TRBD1 TGCGCCAGCAGCACAGACAGGGTACGAGGCTACACCTTC CASSTDRVRGYTF
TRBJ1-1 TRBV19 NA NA TGTGCCAGTAGTATGTCGACACAAGACGGAGCTTTCTTT CASSMSTQDGAFF
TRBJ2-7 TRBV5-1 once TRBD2 TGCGCCAGCAGCTTTAGCGGGATGGGGGGCTACGAGCAGTACTTC CASSFSGMGGYEQYF
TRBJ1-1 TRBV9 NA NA TGTGCCAGCAGCGTCACAGCCACTGAAGCTTTCTTT CASSVTATEAFF
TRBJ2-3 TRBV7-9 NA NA TGTGCCAGCAGTCCCTTTGGTCTAGCAGATACGCAGTATTTT CASSPFGLADTQYF
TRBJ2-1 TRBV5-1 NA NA TGCGCCAGCAGCTTGGTCGGGAGCTCCTACAATGAGCAGTTCTTC CASSLVGSSYNEQFF
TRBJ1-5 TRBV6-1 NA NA TGTGCCAGCAGTCTCGACATATTTAGCAATCAGCCCCAGCATTTT CASSLDIFSNQPQHF
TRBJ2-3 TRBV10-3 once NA TGTGCCATCAGTGATTCTACGAAGGATACGCAGTATTTT CAISDSTKDTQYF
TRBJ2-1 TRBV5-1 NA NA TGCGCCAGCAGCTCCGGGGTGGTAGCATACAATGAGCAGTTCTTC CASSSGVVAYNEQFF
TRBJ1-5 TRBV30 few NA TGTGCCTGGATGCGACGACTTGACAGAAATCAGCCCCAGCATTTT CAWMRRLDRNQPQHF
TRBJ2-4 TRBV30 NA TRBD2 TGTGCCTGGAGTGTACGCGGGGGGGTAACCAAAAACATTCAGTACTTC CAWSVRGGVTKNIQYF
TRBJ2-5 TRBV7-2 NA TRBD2 TGTGCCAGCAGCCATGGACTAGCGGGCCTCCAAGAGACCCAGTACTTC CASSHGLAGLQETQYF
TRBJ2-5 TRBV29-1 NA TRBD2 TGCAGCGGGGAGGGGACTAGCGGGTTGGAGACCCAGTACTTC CSGEGTSGLETQYF
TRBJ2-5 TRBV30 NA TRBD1 TGTGCCTGGAGTGTACTGGGGGCAGGGGGCCCCCCGACGGCCCAGTACTTC CAWSVLGAGGPPTAQYF
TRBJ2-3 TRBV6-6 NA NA TGTGCCAGCAGTCGCAGGGTGGATACAGATACGCAGTATTTT CASSRRVDTDTQYF
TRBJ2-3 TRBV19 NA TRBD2 TGTGCCAGTAGTTCTCGGATAGCGGGGGTCACAGATACGCAGTATTTT CASSSRIAGVTDTQYF
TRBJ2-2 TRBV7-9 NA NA TGTGCCAGCAGTCAGGAGGTTTCCGGGGAGCTGTTTTTT CASSQEVSGELFF
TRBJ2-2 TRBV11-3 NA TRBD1 TGTGCCAGCAGAACGGGACAGGGGAACACCGGGGAGCTGTTTTTT CASRTGQGNTGELFF
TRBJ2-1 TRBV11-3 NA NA TGTGCCAGCAGCTTGGGGCTGGGGCGGAACAATGAGCAGTTCTTC CASSLGLGRNNEQFF
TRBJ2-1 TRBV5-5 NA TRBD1 TGTGCCAGCAGCTATACGTCGTGGGGACAGGGGGCCCACAATGAGCAGTTCTTC CASSYTSWGQGAHNEQFF
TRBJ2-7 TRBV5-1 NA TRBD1 TGCGCCAGCAGCTTAGTCGGGATGGGGCCCGAACAGGGGGGTTATGGCGAGCAGTACTTC CASSLVGMGPEQGGYGEQYF
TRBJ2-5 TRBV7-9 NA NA TGTGCCAGCAGCTTAGCGCGACAGCAAGAGACCCAGTACTTC CASSLARQQETQYF
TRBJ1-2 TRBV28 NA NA TGTGCCAGCAGTTTCGTAGGGGGTCAGACCTATGGCTACACCTTC CASSFVGGQTYGYTF
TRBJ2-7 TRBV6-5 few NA TGTGCCAGCAGTCAAACTTGGTACGAGCAGTACTTC CASSQTWYEQYF